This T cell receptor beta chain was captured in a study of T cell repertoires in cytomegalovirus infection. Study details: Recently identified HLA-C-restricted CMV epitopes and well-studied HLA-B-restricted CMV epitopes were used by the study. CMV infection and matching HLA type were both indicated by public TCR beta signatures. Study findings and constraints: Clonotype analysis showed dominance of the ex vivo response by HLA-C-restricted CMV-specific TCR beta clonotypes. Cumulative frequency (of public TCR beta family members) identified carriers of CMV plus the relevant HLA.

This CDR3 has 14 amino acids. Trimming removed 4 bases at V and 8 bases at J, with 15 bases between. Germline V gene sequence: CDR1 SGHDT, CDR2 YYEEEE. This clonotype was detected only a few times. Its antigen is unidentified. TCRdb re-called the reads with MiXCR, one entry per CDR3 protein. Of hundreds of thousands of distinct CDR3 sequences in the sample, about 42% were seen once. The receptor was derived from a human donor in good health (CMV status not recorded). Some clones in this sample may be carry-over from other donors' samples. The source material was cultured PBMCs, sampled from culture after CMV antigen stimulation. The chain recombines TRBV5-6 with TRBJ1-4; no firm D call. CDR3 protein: CASSITGTSEKLFF. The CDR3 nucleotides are TGTGCCAGCAGCATAACGGGCACGAGCGAAAAACTGTTTTTT. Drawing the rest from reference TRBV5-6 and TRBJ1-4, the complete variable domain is DAGVTQSPTHLIKTRGQQVTLRCSPKSGHDTVSWYQQALGQGPQFIFQYYEEEERQRGNFPDRFSGHQFPNYSSELNVNALLLGDSALYLCASSITGTSEKLFFGSGTQLSVL.